These 18 T cell receptor beta chains were sequenced from one sample in a study of CD8 T cells in Susac syndrome. Reverse transcription of roughly 0.5 to 1 ug RNA was carried out with random hexamers. One entry per CDR3 protein, called by TCRdb with MiXCR from the immunoSEQ multiplex PCR reads. The data show approximately 94,000 distinct CDR3 sequences, approximately 95% seen once. What was sequenced was CD8+ T cells from PBMCs. These receptors came from a human donor with Susac syndrome.

This rearrangement joins TRBV20-1 to TRBJ1-5; D might be TRBD1 (5 bases). Trimming took 5 bases from V and 4 from J, leaving 18 bases between them. The CDR3 runs 15 residues. Germline loops: CDR1 DFQATT, CDR2 SNEGSKA (reference sequence). CDR3: CSAQSKGQPNQPQHF. The CDR3 region has the DNA TGCAGTGCTCAAAGCAAGGGGCAGCCAAATCAGCCCCAGCATTTT.

V and J are TRBV14 and TRBJ2-7, with TRBD2 identical over 11 bases. This CDR3 has 16 amino acids. Germline assignment: CDR1 SGHDN and CDR2 FVKESK. The junction had 7 bases not matched to a gene; V was cut back by 6 bases and J by 0 bases. CDR3 protein: CASSHRLAGRSYEQYF. DNA for the CDR3: TGTGCCAGCAGTCACCGACTAGCGGGGCGCTCCTACGAGCAGTACTTC. The full variable domain, in which reference TRBV14 and TRBJ2-7 provide the parts outside the CDR3, is EAGVTQFPSHSVIEKGQTVTLRCDPISGHDNLYWYRRVMGKEIKFLLHFVKESKQDESGMPNNRFLAERTGGTYSTLKVQPAELEDSGVYFCASSHRLAGRSYEQYFGPGTRLTVT.

CDR3 in DNA: TGCAGCGTGCGGACAGGAGAGGTGGATGGCTACACCTTC. Its translation: CSVRTGEVDGYTF. The chain combines TRBV29-1 with TRBJ1-2; 7 positions agree with TRBD1. CDR1 SQVTM and CDR2 ANQGSEA come from the germline V gene. The CDR3 is 13 residues long. The V segment lost 6 bases and the J segment 6 bases; nucleotides outside the gene matches: 10.

The chain is built from TRBV19 and TRBJ2-3, with D possibly matching TRBD2 (5 bases). This CDR3 has 13 amino acids. V lost 7 bases and J 1 base, leaving 9 bases between the germline ends. CDR1 LNHDA and CDR2 SQIVND come from the germline V gene (reference sequence). The CDR3 spells CASKWGGTDTQYF. The CDR3, as DNA: TGTGCCAGTAAATGGGGAGGCACAGATACGCAGTATTTT.

For the CDR3, the DNA is TGTGCCAGCAGTACATCCGATGGGGGAACTAATGAAAAACTGTTTTTT. Amino acid sequence: CASSTSDGGTNEKLFF. The rearrangement joins TRBV28 to TRBJ1-4; tentatively, D is TRBD1 (5 bases). The CDR3 runs to 16 residues. The germline V gene encodes CDR1 MDHEN and CDR2 SYDVKM. V was pared by 5 bases and J by 1 base, with 14 bases between.

The chain joins TRBV29-1 to TRBJ2-5; possible D gene TRBD1, 6 bases. V shed 1 base and J shed 3 bases, with 21 bases lying between them. The germline gives CDR1 SQVTM, CDR2 ANQGSEA. The CDR3 has 17 residues. The CDR3 coding sequence is TGCAGCGTTGAAGCCGGGACACCAATTGGGGGTAAAGAGACCCAGTACTTC. Translating gives CSVEAGTPIGGKETQYF.

The chain joins TRBV19 to TRBJ1-2; D call uncertain. The CDR3 covers 13 residues. V was shortened by 3 bases and J by 2 bases, with 7 bases between the two germline ends. The germline gives CDR1 LNHDA, CDR2 SQIVND (reference sequence). The CDR3 sequence is CASSIGENYGYTF. In DNA, the CDR3 is TGTGCCAGTAGTATCGGAGAGAACTATGGCTACACCTTC.

V and J are TRBV7-3 and TRBJ2-7, with D perhaps being TRBD1 or TRBD2 (6 bases each). Trimming stripped 5 bases from V and 0 bases from J, with 14 bases between. Germline V gene lookup returns CDR1 SGHTA and CDR2 FQGTGA. The CDR3 has 15 residues. This CDR3 reads CASSLGGGASYEQYF. The CDR3 bases are TGTGCCAGCAGCCTCGGGGGCGGGGCCTCCTACGAGCAGTACTTC. Based on the CDR3 plus reference TRBV7-3 and TRBJ2-7, the full variable domain is GAGVSQTPSNKVTEKGKYVELRCDPISGHTALYWYRQSLGQGPEFLIYFQGTGAADDSGLPNDRFFAVRPEGSVSTLKIQRTERGDSAVYLCASSLGGGASYEQYFGPGTRLTVT.

The V and J genes are TRBV29-1 and TRBJ2-2; D gene ambiguous. There are 12 residues in the CDR3. Germline V CDR1 and CDR2: SQVTM, ANQGSEA. The V end was cut by 3 bases, the J end by 0 bases, with 2 bases between. This chain's CDR3 is CSVDPNTGELFF. CDR3 DNA sequence: TGCAGCGTTGATCCGAACACCGGGGAGCTGTTTTTT.

The chain uses TRBV5-1 and TRBJ2-5; D is unclear. This CDR3 region has 15 residues. Trimming removed 0 bases from V and 0 bases from J, with 9 bases in between. The germline V gene encodes CDR1 SGHRS and CDR2 YFSETQ. CDR3 nucleotides: TGCGCCAGCAGCTTGGAGGCACAGTACCAAGAGACCCAGTACTTC. Amino acid sequence: CASSLEAQYQETQYF. Full variable domain (missing parts from reference TRBV5-1 and TRBJ2-5): KAGVTQTPRYLIKTRGQQVTLSCSPISGHRSVSWYQQTPGQGLQFLFEYFSETQRNKGNFPGRFSGRQFSNSRSEMNVSTLELGDSALYLCASSLEAQYQETQYFGPGTRLLVL.

The chain combines TRBV20-1 with TRBJ2-7, with TRBD2 matching 7 bases. The CDR3 contains 16 residues. Germline assignment: CDR1 DFQATT and CDR2 SNEGSKA (reference sequence). V lost 3 bases to trimming and J lost 1 base; unmatched junction nucleotides: 12. Written as DNA, the CDR3 is TGCAGTGCTAGCGGGGGGACCGCAGGAACATCCTACGAGCAGTACTTC. This translates into CSASGGTAGTSYEQYF.

The rearrangement joins TRBV20-1 to TRBJ1-1, with D possibly TRBD1 on 6 matching bases. Germline-derived CDR1 and CDR2 are DFQATT and SNEGSKA (reference sequence). The CDR3 has 15 residues. Trimming took 5 bases from V and 0 from J, leaving 16 bases between them. CDR3 region: CSASEGHPLNTEAFF. CDR3 coding DNA: TGCAGTGCTTCCGAGGGACACCCTTTGAACACTGAAGCTTTCTTT.

This chain links TRBV9 with TRBJ1-2; D is uncertain. Trimming took 3 bases from V and 6 from J, leaving 18 bases between them. The CDR3 spans 15 residues. The V gene's germline CDR1 is SGDLS and CDR2 YYNGEE. The CDR3 reads CASSDTSGRPDGYTF. CDR3 DNA sequence: TGTGCCAGCAGCGACACCTCGGGCAGACCAGATGGCTACACCTTC.

The gene calls are TRBV29-1 and TRBJ2-7, with D possibly matching TRBD1 (6 bases). Trimming cost V 6 bases and J 1 base, with 10 bases left between them. The CDR3 loop spans 12 amino acids. The germline V gene encodes CDR1 SQVTM and CDR2 ANQGSEA. The CDR3 DNA is TGCAGCGTGAAGAGGGGGTCCTACGAGCAGTACTTC. It encodes CSVKRGSYEQYF.

The chain links TRBV5-6 to TRBJ1-1, with unresolved D. CDR3 length: 15 amino acids. Germline assignment: CDR1 SGHDT and CDR2 YYEEEE. V was clipped by 0 bases and J by 0 bases, with 9 bases between them. CDR3 in DNA: TGTGCCAGCAGCTTGGCCGGCAGACTGAACACTGAAGCTTTCTTT. This translates into CASSLAGRLNTEAFF.

The chain links TRBV5-4 to TRBJ1-1; D might be TRBD1 (6 bases). The germline CDR1 and CDR2 sequences are SGHNT and YYREEE (reference sequence). V lost 4 bases to trimming and J lost 4 bases, with 17 bases between them. This CDR3 region has 15 residues. DNA for the CDR3: TGTGCCAGCAGCAGGGACACTCTGGGCGTCACTGAAGCTTTCTTT. It yields the protein CASSRDTLGVTEAFF.

This sequence joins TRBV3-1 and TRBJ2-3, with D possibly called TRBD1 or TRBD2 (5 bases each). This CDR3 contains 15 residues. Trimming took 8 bases from V and 9 from J, leaving 24 bases between them. Germline V gives CDR1 LGHDT, CDR2 YNNKEL (reference sequence). CDR3: CASRGGAGMEKTQYF. Here the CDR3 DNA reads TGTGCCAGCCGGGGCGGCGCAGGGATGGAGAAGACGCAGTATTTT.

The J gene is TRBJ1-4, the V gene TRBV5-4; D is perhaps TRBD1 (6 bases). The CDR3 loop spans 15 amino acids. Germline V gives CDR1 SGHNT, CDR2 YYREEE (reference sequence). V lost 5 bases to trimming and J lost 2 bases, with 13 bases between them. Written as DNA, the CDR3 is TGTGCCAGCAGGTCGCAGGGGTCGACTAATGAAAAACTGTTTTTT. Amino acids: CASRSQGSTNEKLFF.